Listed here are 30 T cell receptor beta chains from one sample, sequenced in a study of blood T cell repertoires in COVID-19. TCRdb's table, derived via immunoSEQ multiplex PCR, lists solely in-frame clones and lacks some. The sample yields roughly 100,000 clones, around nine tenths seen once. The specimen sequenced was peripheral blood. These receptors were collected from a man aged 45 to 65 with active COVID-19.

The V gene is TRBV24-1, the J gene TRBJ2-1; 8 nucleotides line up with TRBD2. Germline V gene data show CDR1 as KGHDR and CDR2 as SFDVKD. Losses at the gene ends were 2 bases for V and 7 bases for J; bases not matched to a gene: 12. The CDR3 totals 17 residues. For the CDR3, the DNA is TGTGCCACCAGTGATTCTGGCACGGGAGGGGCAATGAATGAGCAGTTCTTC. Amino acids: CATSDSGTGGAMNEQFF.

The J gene is TRBJ1-6, the V gene TRBV6-5; D is unclear. V was shortened by 9 bases and J by 5 bases, with 17 bases between the two germline ends. The CDR3 totals 15 residues. CDR1 is MNHEY and CDR2 is SVGAGI in the germline V gene. The CDR3 spells CASTTGYADNSPLHF. CDR3 in DNA: TGTGCCAGTACGACCGGGTATGCGGATAATTCACCCCTCCACTTT.

The V and J genes are TRBV2 and TRBJ1-1, with TRBD1 matching over 9 bases. J gave up 4 bases and V 9 bases, and 6 bases lay outside the gene matches. Looked up from germline, CDR1 is SNHLY and CDR2 is FYNNEI. The CDR3 runs to 13 residues. This chain's CDR3 is CASKGQGITEAFF. The CDR3 nucleotides are TGTGCCAGTAAGGGACAGGGTATCACTGAAGCTTTCTTT. Supplemented by reference TRBV2 and TRBJ1-1, the full variable domain reads EPEVTQTPSHQVTQMGQEVILRCVPISNHLYFYWYRQILGQKVEFLVSFYNNEISEKSEIFDDQFSVERPDGSNFTLKIRSTKLEDSAMYFCASKGQGITEAFFGQGTRLTVV.

The chain links TRBV23-1 to TRBJ1-5; D possibly corresponds to TRBD1 (6 bases). TRBV23-1 is labeled an ORF, and its function is uncertain. Between the trimmed V and J ends, which lost 1 base and 0 bases, there was a span of 10 bases. The CDR3 spans 16 residues. The CDR3 sequence: CASSQWTVYSNQPQHF. The CDR3 DNA is TGCGCCAGCAGTCAATGGACAGTTTATAGCAATCAGCCCCAGCATTTT.

The chain has TRBV12-5 and TRBJ2-5, with 7 nucleotides matching TRBD2. Looked up from germline, CDR1 is LGHNT and CDR2 is FRNRAP. This CDR3 spans 13 amino acids. The junction had 4 bases not matched to a gene; V was cut back by 7 bases and J by 2 bases. The DNA for the CDR3 is TGTGCTAGTGAATTGGGGGGGCAAGAGACCCAGTACTTC. The encoded protein is CASELGGQETQYF.

The chain couples TRBV2 to TRBJ2-7; TRBD1 matches 9 bases. The CDR3 extends over 14 amino acids. Germline CDR1 is SNHLY and CDR2 is FYNNEI. With V trimmed by 8 bases and J by 4 bases, 9 bases remained unmatched. The CDR3, as DNA: TGTGCCAGCGGGAAGGGACAGGGCAAATACGAGCAGTACTTC. Its protein product is CASGKGQGKYEQYF.

This chain joins TRBV10-3 and TRBJ1-1; D is perhaps TRBD1 (5 bases). Trimming took off 10 bases at V and 2 bases at J, with 14 bases between the two ends. Per the germline V gene, CDR1 is ENHRY and CDR2 is SYGVKD. CDR3 size: 13 residues. Here the CDR3 DNA reads TGTGCCACCGTGGGGGGAGTAAACACTGAAGCTTTCTTT. It translates to CATVGGVNTEAFF.

For the CDR3, the DNA is TGTGCCAGCAGTTTGGGGGGGTCAAGCGATGAGCAGTTCTTC. It encodes CASSLGGSSDEQFF. The chain combines TRBV6-2 or TRBV6-3 with TRBJ2-1, with 7 bases aligning to TRBD2. V was pared by 4 bases and J by 8 bases, with 8 bases of the junction left unmatched. There are 14 residues in the CDR3. In germline, CDR1 is MNHEY, CDR2 SVGEGT.

The CDR3 nucleotides are TGTGCCAGCAGTGAAGCAACCCCCGGGAGAATATCGGCTTTCTTT. Translation gives CASSEATPGRISAFF. The rearrangement links TRBV6-1 to TRBJ1-1; no clear D gene. The germline CDR1 and CDR2 sequences are MNHNS and SASEGT. V lost 0 bases and J 11 bases, leaving 19 bases between the germline ends. This CDR3 comprises 15 residues.

The chain is built from TRBV5-6 and TRBJ2-2; possible D gene TRBD1, 5 bases. The V end lost 2 bases, the J end lost 7 bases, and 15 bases lay between the germline ends. Germline CDR1 and CDR2: SGHDT and YYEEEE. The CDR3 covers 15 residues. CDR3 sequence: CASSFALGLNGELFF. DNA for the CDR3: TGTGCCAGCAGCTTTGCCCTGGGGCTGAACGGGGAGCTGTTTTTT.

The chain couples TRBV9 to TRBJ1-5, with 10 bases matching TRBD1. This CDR3 is 14 amino acids long. Losses at the gene ends were 4 bases for V and 6 bases for J; bases not matched to a gene: 4. The germline V gene encodes CDR1 SGDLS and CDR2 YYNGEE. The CDR3 is CASSRGQGVQPQHF. CDR3 DNA sequence: TGTGCCAGCAGCCGAGGACAGGGGGTTCAGCCCCAGCATTTT.

This chain connects TRBV9 to TRBJ2-5, with D maybe TRBD2 (5 bases). The CDR3 is 14 amino acids. CDR1 and CDR2 (germline): SGDLS, YYNGEE. V was cut by 2 bases and J by 2 bases, with 10 bases left in between. The CDR3 spells CASSVGSLQETQYF. As DNA, the CDR3 is TGTGCCAGCAGCGTGGGGAGCCTACAAGAGACCCAGTACTTC.

The V call is TRBV9, the J call TRBJ2-5, with TRBD2 matching 10 bases. Germline CDR1 is SGDLS and CDR2 is YYNGEE. The junction had 8 bases not matched to a gene; V was cut back by 4 bases and J by 5 bases. This CDR3 region has 15 residues. CDR3 loop: CASSTRTSGPETQYF. CDR3 DNA: TGTGCCAGCAGCACCCGGACTAGCGGTCCGGAGACCCAGTACTTC.

This rearrangement joins TRBV5-1 to TRBJ1-2; the match to TRBD1 covers 7 bases. V dropped 1 base and J dropped 7; count of bases not matched to a gene: 4. The CDR3 has 13 amino acids. Germline CDR1 and CDR2: SGHRS and YFSETQ. This CDR3 reads CASSLSGDSGYTF. Written as DNA, the CDR3 is TGCGCCAGCAGCTTGTCGGGGGACAGTGGCTACACCTTC.

The chain uses TRBV30 and TRBJ1-4, with 7 bases that match TRBD1. J gave up 7 bases and V 5 bases, and 7 bases lay outside the gene matches. The CDR3 loop spans 13 amino acids. Germline CDR1 reads GTSNPN; CDR2 reads SVGIG (reference sequence). For the CDR3, the DNA is TGTGCCTGGTTAGAAGGGGGCCGTGAAAAACTGTTTTTT. As protein: CAWLEGGREKLFF.

The chain recombines TRBV4-1 with TRBJ1-2; 7 bases are shared with TRBD1. Trimming cost V 3 bases and J 4 bases; bases outside gene matches: 5. The CDR3 is 14 amino acids. The germline V gene encodes CDR1 MGHRA and CDR2 YSYEKL. CDR3 coding DNA: TGCGCCAGCAGCCAGGAGACAGGGTCCTATGGCTACACCTTC. This codes for CASSQETGSYGYTF.

This clone has just a few counts. V usage is TRBV7-9 and J usage is TRBJ2-3, with D maybe TRBD2 (6 bases). The CDR3 totals 16 residues. The ends were cut back, 7 bases at V and 0 bases at J, with 17 bases in the middle. CDR1 is SEHNR, CDR2 FQNEAQ, per germline (reference sequence). CDR3 sequence (DNA): TGTGCCAGCATTGGTGGGCGGGGCGGTAGCACAGATACGCAGTATTTT. It translates to CASIGGRGGSTDTQYF.

This clone was detected only once. In DNA form, the CDR3 reads TGTGCCAGCAGGGACAGGGGGTTCTTTAGCAATCAGCCCCAGCATTTT. It codes for CASRDRGFFSNQPQHF. This chain links TRBV27 with TRBJ1-5, with TRBD1 matching 10 bases. V lost 6 bases to trimming and J lost 0 bases; unmatched junction nucleotides: 5. CDR1 MNHEY and CDR2 SMNVEV come from the germline V gene (reference sequence). The CDR3 totals 16 residues.

The DNA of the CDR3 is TGCGCCAGCAGCACCTCTAGCGCCCAAGAGACCCAGTACTTC. This sequence encodes CASSTSSAQETQYF. This sequence joins TRBV5-1 and TRBJ2-5; D is perhaps TRBD2 (6 bases). Germline V CDR1 and CDR2: SGHRS, YFSETQ. The CDR3 runs to 14 residues. Trimming left V 4 bases short and J 1 base short, with 11 bases between.

This chain connects TRBV7-9 to TRBJ1-1, with D tentatively TRBD1 (6 bases). V was pared by 5 bases and J by 4 bases, with 17 bases between. This CDR3 is 15 amino acids long. The germline V gene has CDR1 SEHNR and CDR2 FQNEAQ (reference sequence). The CDR3 here is CASSHGQGPVTEAFF. DNA for the CDR3: TGTGCCAGCAGCCACGGGCAGGGGCCGGTCACTGAAGCTTTCTTT.

The genes are TRBV4-1 and TRBJ1-4, with D possibly being TRBD1 (6 bases). The CDR3 sequence is 14 residues long. V gave up 8 bases and J gave up 0 bases, with 10 bases separating them. Germline V gene lookup returns CDR1 MGHRA and CDR2 YSYEKL. CDR3 sequence: CASGHRATNEKLFF. The CDR3 DNA is TGCGCCAGCGGGCACAGGGCAACTAATGAAAAACTGTTTTTT.

The chain joins TRBV4-1 to TRBJ2-7; the match to TRBD1 covers 7 bases. In germline, CDR1 is MGHRA, CDR2 YSYEKL. Trimming cost V 1 base and J 5 bases; bases outside gene matches: 8. The CDR3 is 15 residues long. The CDR3 DNA reads as TGCGCCAGCAGCCAAGTAACAGGGGCCACCAACGAGCAGTACTTC. It is translated as CASSQVTGATNEQYF.

This chain links TRBV6-5 with TRBJ1-2; 10 positions match TRBD1. Germline V gene data show CDR1 as MNHEY and CDR2 as SVGAGI. V was clipped by 7 bases and J by 5 bases; unmatched bases: 4. The CDR3 length is 13 residues. CDR3 coding DNA: TGTGCCAGCACCCCGGGACAGGGGTATGGCTACACCTTC. Translated, it gives CASTPGQGYGYTF.

The V call is TRBV7-2, the J call TRBJ1-2, with D possibly being TRBD1 (5 bases). Germline CDR1 reads SGHTA; CDR2 reads FQGNSA. This CDR3 spans 15 amino acids. The V end was cut by 2 bases, the J end by 0 bases, with 10 bases between. In DNA form, the CDR3 reads TGTGCCAGCAGCTTACAACAGGCGTCTAACTATGGCTACACCTTC. Protein sequence: CASSLQQASNYGYTF.

This clone was detected a few times. The genes are TRBV20-1 and TRBJ1-2; unclear D gene. The CDR3 totals 11 residues. V was shortened by 0 bases and J by 8 bases, with 7 bases between the two germline ends. Per the germline V gene, CDR1 is DFQATT and CDR2 is SNEGSKA (reference sequence). CDR3 residues: CSAREGSGYTF. CDR3 in DNA: TGCAGTGCTAGAGAGGGCTCGGGCTACACCTTC.

This rearrangement joins TRBV16 to TRBJ1-5; D is perhaps TRBD1 (6 bases). Germline loops: CDR1 KGHSY, CDR2 FQNENV. The length of the CDR3 is 17 residues. V was shortened by 1 base and J by 1 base, with 14 bases between the two germline ends. The CDR3: CASSQFAPDRSNQPQHF. Here the CDR3 DNA reads TGTGCCAGCAGCCAATTCGCCCCGGACAGAAGCAATCAGCCCCAGCATTTT.

The J gene is TRBJ1-2, the V gene TRBV15; D is possibly TRBD1 (6 bases). CDR3 size: 15 residues. Looked up from germline, CDR1 is LNHNV and CDR2 is YYDKDF (reference sequence). Trimming removed 0 bases at V and 9 bases at J, with 17 bases between. The CDR3 nucleotides are TGTGCCACCAGCAGAGATGGGGAACAGGGTTTGAGCTACACCTTC. Translating gives CATSRDGEQGLSYTF.

J is TRBJ1-2 and V is TRBV5-1; 9 bases align to TRBD1. The trim removed 0 bases at V and 0 bases at J, leaving 3 bases unmatched. CDR3 length equals 16 residues. Germline CDR1 reads SGHRS; CDR2 reads YFSETQ. The CDR3 DNA follows: TGCGCCAGCAGCTTGGGGACAGGGGTAGCTAACTATGGCTACACCTTC. Translated, it gives CASSLGTGVANYGYTF.

The chain links TRBV6-5 to TRBJ2-5; possibly TRBD2 for D (5 bases). The CDR3 length is 13 residues. Germline V lookup: CDR1 MNHEY, CDR2 SVGAGI. Trimming left V 11 bases short and J 3 bases short, with 16 bases between. Here the CDR3 DNA reads TGTGCCGCACCGGGGAAAGCGGAAGAGACCCAGTACTTC. It translates to CAAPGKAEETQYF.

The rearrangement links TRBV4-1 to TRBJ1-4; weak D call: TRBD1 (5 bases). This CDR3 has 15 residues. Germline V lookup: CDR1 MGHRA, CDR2 YSYEKL. Trimming pared 0 bases from V and 8 bases from J, leaving 13 bases between. Here the CDR3 reads CASSQDAGGREKLFF. DNA for the CDR3: TGCGCCAGCAGCCAAGATGCGGGGGGGAGAGAAAAACTGTTTTTT.